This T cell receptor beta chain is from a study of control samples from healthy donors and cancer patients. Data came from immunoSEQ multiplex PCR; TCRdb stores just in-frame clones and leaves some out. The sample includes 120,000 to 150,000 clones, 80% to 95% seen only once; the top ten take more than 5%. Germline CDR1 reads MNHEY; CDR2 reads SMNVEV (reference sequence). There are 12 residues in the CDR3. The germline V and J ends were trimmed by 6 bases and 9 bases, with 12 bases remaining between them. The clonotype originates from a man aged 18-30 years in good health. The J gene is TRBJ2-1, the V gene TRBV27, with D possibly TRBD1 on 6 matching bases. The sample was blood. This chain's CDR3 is CASSQGRGEQFF. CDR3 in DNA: TGTGCCAGCAGCCAGGGCAGGGGTGAGCAGTTCTTC.